This T cell receptor beta chain was observed in a study of beta chain features in type 1 diabetes. Study-level findings and limits: Although PCR might favor shorter templates, it would do so equally in patients and controls. There were fewer insertions and more deletions at the VDJ junctions of type 1 diabetes patients. Shorter TCRB CDR3s, moderately but significantly so, were found in Type 1 diabetes patients in all four CD4+ subsets.

As every portion of the isolated RNA was reverse transcribed, the sequencing read expressed TCRB transcripts. Produced via immunoSEQ multiplex PCR; TCRdb's table is partial and in-frame only. The table has under 200,000 clones, over 7.5% seen once. CDR3 length equals 18 residues. The germline V gene has CDR1 MDHEN and CDR2 SYDVKM. V was clipped by 5 bases and J by 0 bases; unmatched bases: 12. Details on this clone: Its specificity is not known.

This TCR came from a man aged 18 to 30 in good health. The specimen was central memory CD4+ T cells from blood. The chain uses TRBV28 and TRBJ2-3; the match to TRBD1 covers 9 bases. CDR3 nucleotide sequence: TGTGCCAGCAGTCCACCGGGACAGGGTCACCCCAGCACAGATACGCAGTATTTT. It specifies CASSPPGQGHPSTDTQYF.